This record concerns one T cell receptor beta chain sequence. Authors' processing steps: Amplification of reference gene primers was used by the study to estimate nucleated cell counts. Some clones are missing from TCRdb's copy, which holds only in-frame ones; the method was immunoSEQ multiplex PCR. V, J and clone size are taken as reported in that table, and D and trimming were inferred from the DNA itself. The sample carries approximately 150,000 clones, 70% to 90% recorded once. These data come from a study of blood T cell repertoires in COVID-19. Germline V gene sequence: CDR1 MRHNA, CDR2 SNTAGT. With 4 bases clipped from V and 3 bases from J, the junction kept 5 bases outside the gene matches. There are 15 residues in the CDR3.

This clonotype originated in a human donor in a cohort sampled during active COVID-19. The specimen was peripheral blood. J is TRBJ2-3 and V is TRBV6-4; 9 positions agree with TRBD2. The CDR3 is CASSAAGGPTDTQYF. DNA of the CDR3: TGTGCCAGCAGTGCCGCGGGGGGGCCGACAGATACGCAGTATTTT.